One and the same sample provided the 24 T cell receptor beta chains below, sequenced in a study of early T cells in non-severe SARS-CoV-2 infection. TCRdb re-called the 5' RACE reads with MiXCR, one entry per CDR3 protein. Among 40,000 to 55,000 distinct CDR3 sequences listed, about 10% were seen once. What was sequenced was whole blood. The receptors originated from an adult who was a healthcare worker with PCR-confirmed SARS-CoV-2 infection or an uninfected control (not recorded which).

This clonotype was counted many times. The CDR3 sequence: CASSLNQNTEAFF. CDR3 DNA: TGTGCCAGCAGTTTAAACCAGAACACTGAAGCTTTCTTT. This chain uses TRBV12-3 or TRBV12-4 with TRBJ1-1; D is undetermined. The CDR3 consists of 13 residues. The V and J ends lost 2 bases and 1 base respectively, with 5 bases between them.

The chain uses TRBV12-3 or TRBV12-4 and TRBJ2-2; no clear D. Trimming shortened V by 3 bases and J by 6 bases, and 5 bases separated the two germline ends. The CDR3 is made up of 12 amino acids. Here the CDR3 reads CASSFESGELFF. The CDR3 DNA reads TGTGCCAGCAGTTTTGAGTCCGGGGAGCTGTTTTTT.

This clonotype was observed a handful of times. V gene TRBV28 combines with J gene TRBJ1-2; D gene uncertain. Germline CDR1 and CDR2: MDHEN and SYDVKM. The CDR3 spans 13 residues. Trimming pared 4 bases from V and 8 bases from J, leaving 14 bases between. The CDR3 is CASSSGSLTGYTF. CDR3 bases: TGTGCCAGCAGTTCGGGGTCTTTAACAGGCTACACCTTC.

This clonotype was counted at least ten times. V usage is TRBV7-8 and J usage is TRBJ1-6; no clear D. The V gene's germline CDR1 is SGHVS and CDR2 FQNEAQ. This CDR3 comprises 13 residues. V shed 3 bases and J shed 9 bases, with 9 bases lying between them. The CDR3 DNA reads TGTGCCAGCAGCTTTGGGTCCTCTTCACCCCTCCACTTT. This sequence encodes CASSFGSSSPLHF.

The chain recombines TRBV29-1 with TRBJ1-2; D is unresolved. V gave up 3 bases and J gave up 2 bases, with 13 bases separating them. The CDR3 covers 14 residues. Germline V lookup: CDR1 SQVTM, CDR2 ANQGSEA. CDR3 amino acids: CSVDRLDFNYGYTF. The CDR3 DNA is TGCAGCGTTGATCGGCTAGACTTCAACTATGGCTACACCTTC.

In DNA, the CDR3 is TGCGCCAGCAGCCCGGCAGGGGGAGAGCATCAGCCCCAGCATTTT. As protein: CASSPAGGEHQPQHF. The V call is TRBV5-1, the J call TRBJ1-5, with 7 bases that match TRBD1. J gave up 5 bases and V 4 bases, and 9 bases lay outside the gene matches. CDR1 is SGHRS, CDR2 YFSETQ, per germline. CDR3 length equals 15 residues.

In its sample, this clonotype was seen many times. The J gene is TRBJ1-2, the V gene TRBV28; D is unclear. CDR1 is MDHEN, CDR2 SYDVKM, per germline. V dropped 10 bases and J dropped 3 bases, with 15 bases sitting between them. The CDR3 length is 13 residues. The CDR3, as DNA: TGTGCCACCCATGTGAGGGTCGACTATGGCTACACCTTC. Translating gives CATHVRVDYGYTF.

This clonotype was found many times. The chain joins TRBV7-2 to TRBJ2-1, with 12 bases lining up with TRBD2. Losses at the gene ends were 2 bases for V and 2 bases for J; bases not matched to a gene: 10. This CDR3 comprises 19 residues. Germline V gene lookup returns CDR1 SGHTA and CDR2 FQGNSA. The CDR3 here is CASSLSGLAGLVPYNEQFF. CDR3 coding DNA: TGTGCCAGCAGCTTAAGTGGACTAGCGGGATTGGTACCCTACAATGAGCAGTTCTTC.

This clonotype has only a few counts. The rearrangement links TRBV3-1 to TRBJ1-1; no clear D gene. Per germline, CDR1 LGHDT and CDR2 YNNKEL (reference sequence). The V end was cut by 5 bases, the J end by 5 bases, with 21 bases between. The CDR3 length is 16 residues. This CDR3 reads CASSTIPRGGGTEAFF. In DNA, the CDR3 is TGTGCCAGCAGCACAATCCCGCGGGGAGGAGGGACTGAAGCTTTCTTT. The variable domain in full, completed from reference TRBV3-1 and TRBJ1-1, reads DTAVSQTPKYLVTQMGNDKSIKCEQNLGHDTMYWYKQDSKKFLKIMFSYNNKELIINETVPNRFSPKSPDKAHLNLHINSLELGDSAVYFCASSTIPRGGGTEAFFGQGTRLTVV.

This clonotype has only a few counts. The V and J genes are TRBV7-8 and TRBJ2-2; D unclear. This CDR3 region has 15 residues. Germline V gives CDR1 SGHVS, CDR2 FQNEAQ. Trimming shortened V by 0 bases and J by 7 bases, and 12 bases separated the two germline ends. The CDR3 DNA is TGTGCCAGCAGCTTAGCGATTTGGTTAGACGGGGAGCTGTTTTTT. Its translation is CASSLAIWLDGELFF.

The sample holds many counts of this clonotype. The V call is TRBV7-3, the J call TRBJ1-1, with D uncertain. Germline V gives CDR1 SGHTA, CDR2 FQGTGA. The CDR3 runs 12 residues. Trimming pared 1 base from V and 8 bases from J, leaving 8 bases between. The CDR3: CASSLMGGEAFF. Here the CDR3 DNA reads TGTGCCAGCAGCTTAATGGGAGGCGAAGCTTTCTTT.

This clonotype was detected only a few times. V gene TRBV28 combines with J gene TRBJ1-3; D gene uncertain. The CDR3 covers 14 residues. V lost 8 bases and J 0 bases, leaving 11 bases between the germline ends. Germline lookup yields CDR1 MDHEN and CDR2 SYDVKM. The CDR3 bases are TGTGCCAGCTTGGACGGCCACTCTGGAAACACCATATATTTT. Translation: CASLDGHSGNTIYF.

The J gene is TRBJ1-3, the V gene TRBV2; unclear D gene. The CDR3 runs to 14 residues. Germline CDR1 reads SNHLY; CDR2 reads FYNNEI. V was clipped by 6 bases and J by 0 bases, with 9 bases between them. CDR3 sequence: CASREMHSGNTIYF. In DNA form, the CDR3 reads TGTGCCAGCAGAGAGATGCACTCTGGAAACACCATATATTTT.

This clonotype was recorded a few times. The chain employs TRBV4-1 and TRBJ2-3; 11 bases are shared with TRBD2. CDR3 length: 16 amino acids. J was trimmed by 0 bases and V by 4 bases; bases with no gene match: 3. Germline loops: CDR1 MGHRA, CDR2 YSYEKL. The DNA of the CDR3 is TGCGCCAGCAGCCGAGGGACTAGCGGAAGCACAGATACGCAGTATTTT. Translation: CASSRGTSGSTDTQYF.

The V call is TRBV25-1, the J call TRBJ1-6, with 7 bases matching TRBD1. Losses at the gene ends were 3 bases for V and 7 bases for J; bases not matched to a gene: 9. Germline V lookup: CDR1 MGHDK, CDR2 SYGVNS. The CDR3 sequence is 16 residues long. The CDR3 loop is CASSESTGTENSPLHF. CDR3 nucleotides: TGTGCCAGCAGTGAGAGCACCGGGACAGAGAATTCACCCCTCCACTTT.

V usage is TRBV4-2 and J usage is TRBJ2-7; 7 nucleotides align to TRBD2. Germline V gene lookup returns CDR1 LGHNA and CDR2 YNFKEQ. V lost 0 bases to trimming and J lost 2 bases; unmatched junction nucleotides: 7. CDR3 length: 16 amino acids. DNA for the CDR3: TGTGCCAGCAGCCAAGAAGTTTCTAGCGGTCCCTACGAGCAGTACTTC. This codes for CASSQEVSSGPYEQYF.

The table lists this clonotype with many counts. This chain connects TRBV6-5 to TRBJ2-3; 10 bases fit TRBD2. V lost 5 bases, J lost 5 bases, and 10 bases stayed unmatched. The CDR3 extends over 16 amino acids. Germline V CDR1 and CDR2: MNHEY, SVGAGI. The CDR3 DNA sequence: TGTGCCAGCAGTACACAAGCGGGAGGGCCGGTAGATACGCAGTATTTT. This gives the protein CASSTQAGGPVDTQYF.

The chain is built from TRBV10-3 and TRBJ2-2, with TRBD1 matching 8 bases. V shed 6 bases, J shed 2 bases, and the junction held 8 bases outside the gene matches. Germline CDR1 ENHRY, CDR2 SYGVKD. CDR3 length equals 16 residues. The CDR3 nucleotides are TGTGCCATCAGGGGGAGAGGACAGGGCAACACCGGGGAGCTGTTTTTT. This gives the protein CAIRGRGQGNTGELFF.

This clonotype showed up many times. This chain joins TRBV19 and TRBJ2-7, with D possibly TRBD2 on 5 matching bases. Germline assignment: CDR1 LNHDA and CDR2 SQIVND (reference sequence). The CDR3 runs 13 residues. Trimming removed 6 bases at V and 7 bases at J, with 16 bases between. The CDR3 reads CASSPMTTGEQYF. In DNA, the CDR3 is TGTGCCAGTAGCCCGATGACGACGGGAGAGCAGTACTTC.

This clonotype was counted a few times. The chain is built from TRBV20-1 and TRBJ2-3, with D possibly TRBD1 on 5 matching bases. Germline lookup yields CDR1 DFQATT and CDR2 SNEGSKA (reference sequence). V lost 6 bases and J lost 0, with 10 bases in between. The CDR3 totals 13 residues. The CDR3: CSASRQSTDTQYF. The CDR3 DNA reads TGCAGTGCCAGTAGACAGAGCACAGATACGCAGTATTTT.

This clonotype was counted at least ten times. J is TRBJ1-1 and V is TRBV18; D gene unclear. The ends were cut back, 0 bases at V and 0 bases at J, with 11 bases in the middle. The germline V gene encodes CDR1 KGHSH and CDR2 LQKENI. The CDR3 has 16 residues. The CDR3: CASSPPGRSMNTEAFF. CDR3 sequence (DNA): TGTGCCAGCTCACCACCCGGACGGAGCATGAACACTGAAGCTTTCTTT. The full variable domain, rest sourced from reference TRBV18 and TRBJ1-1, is NAGVMQNPRHLVRRRGQEARLRCSPMKGHSHVYWYRQLPEEGLKFMVYLQKENIIDESGMPKERFSAEFPKEGPSILRIQQVVRGDSAAYFCASSPPGRSMNTEAFFGQGTRLTVV.

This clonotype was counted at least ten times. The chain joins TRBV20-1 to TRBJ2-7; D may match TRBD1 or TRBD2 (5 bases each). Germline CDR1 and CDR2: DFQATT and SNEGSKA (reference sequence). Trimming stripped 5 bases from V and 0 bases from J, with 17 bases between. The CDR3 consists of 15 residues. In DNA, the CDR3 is TGCAGTGCTTTCCAACCCACCGGGACCTCCTACGAGCAGTACTTC. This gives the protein CSAFQPTGTSYEQYF.

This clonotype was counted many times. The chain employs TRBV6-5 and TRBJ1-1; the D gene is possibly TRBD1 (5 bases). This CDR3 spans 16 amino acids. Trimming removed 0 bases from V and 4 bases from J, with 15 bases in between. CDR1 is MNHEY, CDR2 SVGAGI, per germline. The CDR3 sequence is CASSYSKGVYRTEAFF. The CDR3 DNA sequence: TGTGCCAGCAGTTACTCGAAAGGGGTCTATCGCACTGAAGCTTTCTTT.

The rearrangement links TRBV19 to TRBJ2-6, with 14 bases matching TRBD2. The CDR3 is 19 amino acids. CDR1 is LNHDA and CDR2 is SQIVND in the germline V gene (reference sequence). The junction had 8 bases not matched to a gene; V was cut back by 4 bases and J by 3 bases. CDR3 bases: TGTGCCAGTAGTACTCAGCCGGGACTAGCGGGAGTTGGGGCCAACGTCCTGACTTTC. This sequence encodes CASSTQPGLAGVGANVLTF.